The next 21 T cell receptor beta chains were all read from a single sample in a study of blood T cells in healthy people across ages (dated by TCRdb to the mid-2010s). Libraries came from 5' RACE. The sequencer was an Illumina HiSeq 2500. A second PCR of about 7 to 12 cycles was run with a J-beta primer mix and a sample-barcoded 5' primer. Starting from the raw public reads, TCRdb applied fastp trimming at Q25, assembled clones with MiXCR and retained in-frame beta chains. Each record represents a unique CDR3 protein, reported with the most common genes and DNA among its rows. This sample has approximately 880,000 distinct CDR3 sequences in its table, and approximately 49% of those were observed once. The ten largest clones represent about an eighth of the sample. The sequencing sample was made of blood. These receptors were obtained from a man aged 30 to 39 in good health.

This clonotype was seen only once. This sequence joins TRBV12-3 or TRBV12-4 and TRBJ1-3; 8 bases are shared with TRBD1. This CDR3 is built from 14 residues. V lost 6 bases to trimming and J lost 6 bases; unmatched junction nucleotides: 7. CDR3 coding DNA: TGTGCCAGCAGCCACGGACAGGGAGAAAACACCATATATTTT. Its protein is CASSHGQGENTIYF.

The chain employs TRBV27 and TRBJ1-1; 7 bases are shared with TRBD1. The CDR3 runs 13 residues. Germline loops: CDR1 MNHEY, CDR2 SMNVEV (reference sequence). Losses at the gene ends were 6 bases for V and 5 bases for J; bases not matched to a gene: 6. CDR3 sequence (DNA): TGTGCCAGCAGCGTCGGACAGGCGACTGAAGCTTTCTTT. It translates to CASSVGQATEAFF.

This clonotype showed up just a few times. The CDR3 DNA reads TGTGCCAGCAGCCAAGAATTGGGACGGGGTCAGCCCCAGCATTTT. Translated: CASSQELGRGQPQHF. This rearrangement joins TRBV3-1 to TRBJ1-5, with D possibly TRBD1 on 5 matching bases. Trimming removed 0 bases at V and 6 bases at J, with 12 bases between. Looked up from germline, CDR1 is LGHDT and CDR2 is YNNKEL (reference sequence). The CDR3 runs 15 residues.

This clonotype was seen a few times. This sequence joins TRBV4-2 and TRBJ1-6, with TRBD1 as a possible D gene (6 bases). The length of the CDR3 is 14 residues. V lost 3 bases and J lost 9, with 12 bases in between. Germline CDR1 LGHNA, CDR2 YNFKEQ. The DNA for the CDR3 is TGTGCCAGCAGCCATAAGGGGGAGAGTTCACCCCTCCACTTT. Translated, it gives CASSHKGESSPLHF.

This sequence joins TRBV4-2 and TRBJ2-3; maybe TRBD2 (6 bases). In germline, CDR1 is LGHNA, CDR2 YNFKEQ. The CDR3 spans 17 residues. Deletions cut 1 base from V and 2 bases from J, with 16 bases between. CDR3 protein: CASSQAIGRGLTDTQYF. CDR3 DNA: TGTGCCAGCAGCCAAGCTATAGGGCGGGGTCTCACAGATACGCAGTATTTT.

The chain links TRBV4-1 to TRBJ1-5; D gene uncertain. CDR3 length: 17 amino acids. CDR1 MGHRA and CDR2 YSYEKL come from the germline V gene. V dropped 1 base and J dropped 0 bases, with 13 bases sitting between them. CDR3 coding DNA: TGCGCCAGCAGCCAAGTTTCGTCGCTGATTAGCAATCAGCCCCAGCATTTT. It is translated as CASSQVSSLISNQPQHF.

This clonotype turned up a few times. CDR3 residues: CASSEKGAVRETQYF. CDR3 DNA: TGTGCCAGCAGCGAAAAGGGGGCAGTGAGGGAGACCCAGTACTTC. V is TRBV3-1 and J is TRBJ2-5; 7 nucleotides line up with TRBD1. CDR3 length: 15 residues. Germline assignment: CDR1 LGHDT and CDR2 YNNKEL (reference sequence). V lost 5 bases, J lost 5 bases, and 11 bases stayed unmatched.

This clonotype showed up many times. The chain carries TRBV20-1 and TRBJ2-1, with D perhaps assigned TRBD1 or TRBD2 (5 bases each). This CDR3 spans 15 amino acids. V was cut by 6 bases and J by 0 bases, with 15 bases left in between. Germline-derived CDR1 and CDR2 are DFQATT and SNEGSKA (reference sequence). The CDR3 nucleotides read TGCAGTGCCGTCACCGGGACCTCCTCCTACAATGAGCAGTTCTTC. It is translated as CSAVTGTSSYNEQFF.

The rearrangement joins TRBV20-1 to TRBJ2-1, with 8 bases fitting TRBD2. Trimming cost V 7 bases and J 7 bases; bases outside gene matches: 12. There are 14 residues in the CDR3. CDR1 is DFQATT, CDR2 SNEGSKA, per germline (reference sequence). CDR3 coding DNA: TGCAGTGTTCGCCCGGGACTAGAATTAAATGAGCAGTTCTTC. Its translation: CSVRPGLELNEQFF.

A few counts support this clonotype. The V and J genes are TRBV6-6 and TRBJ2-3; no reliable D call. CDR1 MNHNY and CDR2 SVGAGI come from the germline V gene (reference sequence). The V and J ends lost 6 bases and 2 bases respectively, with 6 bases between them. CDR3 length equals 12 residues. CDR3 in DNA: TGTGCCAGCAGAATCCTCACAGATACGCAGTATTTT. Translation: CASRILTDTQYF.

V usage is TRBV12-3 or TRBV12-4 and J usage is TRBJ1-1; D gene unclear. Trimming took off 7 bases at V and 1 base at J, with 10 bases between the two ends. The CDR3 totals 13 residues. The CDR3 nucleotides read TGTGCCAGCACCCACGCTCGGAACACTGAAGCTTTCTTT. Its translation is CASTHARNTEAFF.

This chain connects TRBV12-3 or TRBV12-4 to TRBJ1-2, with a weak D call TRBD1 (5 bases). This CDR3 spans 14 amino acids. The V end lost 8 bases, the J end lost 4 bases, and 17 bases lay between the germline ends. For the CDR3, the DNA is TGTGCCAGCTCATACCGGGGGGAAAGCTATGGCTACACCTTC. Translating gives CASSYRGESYGYTF.

V usage is TRBV6-2 or TRBV6-3 and J usage is TRBJ2-3; TRBD2 matches at 8 bases. The V and J ends lost 2 bases and 0 bases, in that order; junction bases with no gene match: 7. CDR1 is MNHEY and CDR2 is SVGEGT in the germline V gene. The CDR3 sequence is 17 residues long. The CDR3 nucleotides read TGTGCCAGCAGTTACAGGATAGCGGGAACTAGCACAGATACGCAGTATTTT. This translates into CASSYRIAGTSTDTQYF.

The table lists this clonotype with a count of one. The J gene is TRBJ1-2, the V gene TRBV25-1, with D perhaps matching TRBD1 (5 bases). The V gene's germline CDR1 is MGHDK and CDR2 SYGVNS. The V end was cut by 3 bases, the J end by 4 bases, with 12 bases between. The CDR3 spans 14 residues. CDR3 residues: CASSDQGPSYGYTF. The CDR3 region has the DNA TGTGCCAGCAGTGATCAGGGACCTTCCTATGGCTACACCTTC.

This rearrangement joins TRBV4-3 to TRBJ1-3; 8 bases agree with TRBD1. The CDR3 is 14 amino acids. CDR1 and CDR2 from the germline V gene are LGHNA and YSLEER. Germline trimming cut 8 bases from V and 4 bases from J; bases unmatched to any gene: 7. The CDR3 region has the DNA TGCGCCAGCGGGCGGACAGGGCGAGGAAACACCATATATTTT. Its translation is CASGRTGRGNTIYF.

Details on this clonotype: A clone one base away is much larger, so this may be a read error. V gene TRBV29-1 combines with J gene TRBJ2-7; D not certain. There are 13 residues in the CDR3. CDR1 and CDR2 from the germline V gene are SQVTM and ANQGSEA. The V end lost 7 bases, the J end lost 3 bases, and 16 bases lay between the germline ends. CDR3 sequence reads: CSAIDAGVYEQYF. The CDR3 DNA follows: TGCAGCGCCATAGACGCAGGCGTCTACGAGCAGTACTTC.

The chain has TRBV5-1 and TRBJ2-7; 8 bases align to TRBD1. The CDR3 totals 13 residues. Germline CDR1 is SGHRS and CDR2 is YFSETQ. J lost 6 bases, V lost 0 bases, and 2 bases had no gene match. The chain's CDR3 is CASSLGTGLEQYF. The CDR3 region has the DNA TGCGCCAGCAGCTTGGGGACAGGGCTCGAGCAGTACTTC.

As for this clonotype: A read error may produce the germline difference seen at one junction end. This sequence joins TRBV4-3 and TRBJ2-5; 7 nucleotides line up with TRBD1. The DNA end favors TRBJ2-7, so the J call may be wrong. The V gene's germline CDR1 is LGHNA and CDR2 YSLEER. The CDR3 covers 14 residues. The CDR3: CANSQRTGPYEQYF. The CDR3 nucleotides read TGCGCCAACAGCCAAAGGACAGGTCCCTACGAGCAGTACTTC.

This chain links TRBV7-9 with TRBJ2-3, with 7 bases fitting TRBD2. The V and J ends lost 8 bases and 6 bases, in that order; junction bases with no gene match: 2. CDR1 is SEHNR, CDR2 FQNEAQ, per germline (reference sequence). The CDR3 runs to 11 residues. CDR3 loop: CASGRADTQYF. DNA of the CDR3: TGTGCCAGCGGGAGGGCGGATACGCAGTATTTT.

V usage is TRBV11-2 and J usage is TRBJ2-5, with 7 bases fitting TRBD1. TRBJ2-7 matches the DNA end more closely, so the J call is doubtful. There are 15 residues in the CDR3. Per the germline V gene, CDR1 is SGHAT and CDR2 is FQNNGV. For the CDR3, the DNA is TGTGCCAGCAGCTTGGAGACAGGGAGTGGCTACGAGCAGTACTTC. This translates into CASSLETGSGYEQYF.

This clonotype was seen more than once but under ten times. The rearrangement links TRBV5-1 to TRBJ2-5, with 10 nucleotides matching TRBD1. The V gene's germline CDR1 is SGHRS and CDR2 YFSETQ. After removal of 10 bases from V and 1 base from J, the junction contained 10 bases not matched to a gene. CDR3 length: 15 residues. CDR3 in amino acids: CASRTGQGSQETQYF. CDR3 in DNA: TGCGCCTCCCGTACGGGACAGGGGAGCCAAGAGACCCAGTACTTC.